This T cell receptor (beta chain) comes out of a study of beta chain features in type 1 diabetes. Sorted cells reached over 95% purity in every population. What was sequenced were expressed TCRB transcripts, since all of the isolated RNA had been reverse transcribed. Around 3.57 million reads was the average for naive, central memory and regulatory T cell samples. Some clones are missing from TCRdb's copy, which holds only in-frame ones; the method was immunoSEQ multiplex PCR. The table shows around 500,000 clones, with approximately 10% occurring only once. Study conclusions and caveats: A PCR bias possibly favoring shorter templates would apply equally to patients and controls.

This clone showed up just a few times. Its specificity is unknown. In germline, CDR1 is SNHLY, CDR2 FYNNEI. V lost 7 bases and J 5 bases, leaving 16 bases between the germline ends. The CDR3 totals 14 residues. Sequencing was done on a sample of naive CD4+ T cells from blood. This sequence was found in a woman aged 18-35 years in good health. The rearrangement joins TRBV2 to TRBJ2-3, with D perhaps TRBD1 (6 bases). CDR3 residues: CASIYGTPGDTQYF. The DNA for the CDR3 is TGTGCCAGCATCTATGGGACACCAGGAGATACGCAGTATTTT.